Below, 13 T cell receptor beta chains from the same sample are listed, as sequenced in a study of T-cell memory formation after mild COVID-19 (dated by TCRdb to about 2021). Libraries came from 5' RACE. Data came from an Illumina NovaSeq 6000. Clones were called with MiXCR by TCRdb after fastp trimmed the public reads at Q25, and only in-frame beta chains were retained. One record per CDR3 amino acid sequence lists the most common genes and DNA. The sample table contains under 300,000 distinct CDR3 sequences; only one count was recorded for over 15% of them. The leading ten clones occupy under 25% of the sample. Sequenced input: PBMCs or a T cell subset sorted from them (not recorded which). These receptors all come from a man between 18 and 29 years old who had mild COVID-19 (a few samples of this study predate the infection). The sample titles of this study are shuffled in the database, so cell type and time point are left out; the donor was told from shared clones.

This clonotype was seen ten or more times. V and J are TRBV20-1 and TRBJ2-1; the match to TRBD2 covers 11 bases. Looked up from germline, CDR1 is DFQATT and CDR2 is SNEGSKA (reference sequence). V lost 4 bases, J lost 5 bases, and 7 bases stayed unmatched. This CDR3 is 15 amino acids long. For the CDR3, the DNA is TGCAGTGCTACCATAGCGGGGGGGAACAACAATGAGCAGTTCTTC. It specifies CSATIAGGNNNEQFF.

The J gene is TRBJ1-2, the V gene TRBV12-3 or TRBV12-4, with D possibly matching TRBD1 (5 bases). V was cut by 5 bases and J by 3 bases, with 13 bases left in between. The CDR3 has 14 amino acids. The CDR3 DNA sequence: TGTGCCAGCAGTACAGACAGACAACACTATGGCTACACCTTC. This sequence encodes CASSTDRQHYGYTF.

This clonotype was detected ten times or more. For the CDR3, the DNA is TGTGCCAGCAGAACTCAAGCTAGCGGGGGTGCAGATACGCAGTATTTT. This sequence encodes CASRTQASGGADTQYF. The rearrangement links TRBV7-2 to TRBJ2-3, with 10 bases matching TRBD2. The CDR3 length is 16 residues. Germline lookup yields CDR1 SGHTA and CDR2 FQGNSA. V lost 6 bases to trimming and J lost 4 bases; unmatched junction nucleotides: 10.

The CDR3 region is CSARTTYTPRELFF. Written as DNA, the CDR3 is TGCAGTGCTAGGACTACCTATACTCCCCGGGAGCTGTTTTTT. The chain has TRBV20-1 and TRBJ2-2; weak D call: TRBD2 (5 bases). The CDR3 extends over 14 amino acids. V was pared by 3 bases and J by 9 bases, with 17 bases between. Germline lookup yields CDR1 DFQATT and CDR2 SNEGSKA (reference sequence).

This clonotype showed up many times. The CDR3 DNA is TGCAGTGCTAGGACAGGGGGTACAGATACGCAGTATTTT. This encodes CSARTGGTDTQYF. The chain has TRBV20-1 and TRBJ2-3; 9 bases match TRBD1. J was trimmed by 3 bases and V by 3 bases; bases with no gene match: 1. The CDR3 loop spans 13 amino acids. Looked up from germline, CDR1 is DFQATT and CDR2 is SNEGSKA (reference sequence).

This clonotype was counted between two and nine times. This chain joins TRBV4-1 and TRBJ2-1; D remains unclear. V gave up 1 base and J gave up 7 bases, with 17 bases separating them. This CDR3 spans 16 amino acids. Germline CDR1 MGHRA, CDR2 YSYEKL. The CDR3 DNA reads as TGCGCCAGCAGCCAAGGGTGGTCCCCGACCGCGAATGAGCAGTTCTTC. Amino acid sequence: CASSQGWSPTANEQFF.

This clonotype was seen only a few times. The CDR3, as DNA: TGTGCCAGCAGCCATATGACAGGGGGGATTGAAGCTTTCTTT. Its translation is CASSHMTGGIEAFF. The J gene is TRBJ1-1, the V gene TRBV14; TRBD1 matches at 9 bases. V shed 3 bases and J 7 bases; nucleotides not matched to a gene: 6. Germline V gene lookup returns CDR1 SGHDN and CDR2 FVKESK. The CDR3 loop spans 14 amino acids.

This clonotype was seen just once. The chain combines TRBV12-3 or TRBV12-4 with TRBJ1-2, with 8 bases fitting TRBD1. This CDR3 has 15 residues. With V trimmed by 3 bases and J by 6 bases, 9 bases remained unmatched. The CDR3 protein is CASSFSWTGFDGYTF. CDR3 DNA sequence: TGTGCCAGCAGTTTCTCCTGGACAGGGTTCGATGGCTACACCTTC.

The genes are TRBV6-5 and TRBJ1-2; D gene uncertain. This CDR3 is 14 amino acids long. Trimming pared 4 bases from V and 8 bases from J, leaving 17 bases between. The germline V gene has CDR1 MNHEY and CDR2 SVGAGI. CDR3 DNA: TGTGCCAGCAGTTCCGACTCGCCCACGAGGGGCTACACCTTC. This codes for CASSSDSPTRGYTF.

This clonotype has a handful of counts. This chain's CDR3 is CASSYDPARTGELFF. CDR3 bases: TGTGCCAGCAGTTACGATCCAGCCCGCACCGGGGAGCTGTTTTTT. This chain joins TRBV6-5 and TRBJ2-2; D is undetermined. V was trimmed by 2 bases and J by 4 bases, leaving 11 bases between them. The CDR3 covers 15 residues. Germline V gene sequence: CDR1 MNHEY, CDR2 SVGAGI.

This chain uses TRBV4-1 with TRBJ2-5, with 14 bases that match TRBD2. CDR3 length: 16 amino acids. The V gene end was trimmed by 7 bases and the J gene end by 5 bases; junction bases not matched to a gene: 9. Per germline, CDR1 MGHRA and CDR2 YSYEKL. The CDR3 loop is CASKGLAGASAETQYF. CDR3 DNA: TGCGCCAGCAAGGGACTAGCGGGGGCCTCCGCCGAGACCCAGTACTTC.

This sequence joins TRBV12-3 or TRBV12-4 and TRBJ2-5; the D is unclear. CDR3 length equals 13 residues. Trimming removed 4 bases at V and 6 bases at J, with 12 bases between. The DNA of the CDR3 is TGTGCCAGCAGTTACGGTCTTTGGAAGACCCAGTACTTC. It yields the protein CASSYGLWKTQYF.

The rearrangement links TRBV5-4 to TRBJ1-4; weak D call: TRBD1 (6 bases). The CDR3 extends over 14 amino acids. Germline V gene lookup returns CDR1 SGHNT and CDR2 YYREEE (reference sequence). Trimming pared 1 base from V and 8 bases from J, leaving 12 bases between. In nucleotides, the CDR3 is TGTGCCAGCAGCTTGTACCTAGGGGGGGAAAAACTGTTTTTT. It encodes CASSLYLGGEKLFF.